This T cell receptor (beta chain) was documented in a study of T-cell reconstitution after alpha-beta-depleted transplantation in children. Germline V gives CDR1 KGHDR, CDR2 SFDVKD. The length of the CDR3 is 18 residues. A word on this clonotype: Its antigen is not known. Germline is not matched at one junction end, which may reflect a read error.

Study-level points and caveats: A year post-transplant, T-cell counts and diversity derived mostly from newly produced T cells. By about two months after transplant, alpha-beta T cells reportedly arose from several hundred graft clones that had expanded.

Construction of the TCRbeta library involved unique molecular identifiers. One entry per CDR3 protein results from TCRdb running MiXCR on the PCR reads. The sample contains around 210,000 distinct CDR3 sequences, roughly 7.1% of which appear only once. This receptor was obtained from a boy aged 2 to 10 with acute lymphoblastic leukemia, due to receive a stem cell transplant. This rearrangement joins TRBV24-1 to TRBJ2-5; TRBD2 matches at 10 bases. The sample here was PBMCs, taken before TCRalphabeta/CD19-depleted stem cell transplant. The CDR3 DNA is TGTGCCACCGGCTACGGACTAGCGGAGCTCAGACGAAAAGAGACCCAGAACTTC. Its protein is CATGYGLAELRRKETQNF.